Shown below are 9 T cell receptor beta chains from a single sample sequenced in a study of lung T cells in sarcoidosis with Löfgren's syndrome. MiXCR, applied by TCRdb to the reads, yields one record per CDR3 protein. The data show over 2,500 distinct CDR3 sequences, with 25% to 30% seen just once and over 10% held by the top ten. The sample was CD4+ T cells from bronchoalveolar lavage. The receptor set was obtained from a human donor with sarcoidosis (Löfgren's syndrome or another form), or a control subject (not recorded which).

As to this clonotype: One junction end disagrees with the germline gene, perhaps due to a read error. This chain joins TRBV11-2 and TRBJ1-2; no definite D call. Germline loops: CDR1 SGHAT, CDR2 FQNNGV. The CDR3 spans 12 residues. The chain's CDR3 is CACSLDRGGYTF. The CDR3 coding sequence is TGTGCCTGCAGCTTAGATCGAGGTGGCTACACCTTC.

The rearrangement joins TRBV9 to TRBJ1-2, with 8 positions matching TRBD1. This CDR3 is 16 amino acids long. The germline gives CDR1 SGDLS, CDR2 YYNGEE. Trimming cost V 4 bases and J 0 bases; bases outside gene matches: 8. The CDR3 sequence: CASSTGQGLSNYGYTF. The DNA for the CDR3 is TGTGCCAGCAGCACCGGACAGGGCCTATCTAACTATGGCTACACCTTC.

In its sample, this clonotype ranks as medium-sized. The rearrangement links TRBV2 to TRBJ1-2, with D perhaps matching TRBD1 (5 bases). The V end was cut by 6 bases, the J end by 6 bases, with 11 bases between. CDR3 size: 12 residues. Germline-derived CDR1 and CDR2 are SNHLY and FYNNEI. CDR3 sequence (DNA): TGTGCCAGCAGGGAGACAGCAGATGGCTACACCTTC. Translated, it gives CASRETADGYTF.

This clonotype appeared a few times. The J gene is TRBJ2-7, the V gene TRBV5-5; 7 bases align to TRBD1. With 2 bases clipped from V and 1 base from J, the junction kept 6 bases outside the gene matches. The CDR3 sequence is 15 residues long. Per germline, CDR1 SGHKS and CDR2 YYEKEE (reference sequence). The CDR3 sequence: CASSFLRDSSYEQYF. The DNA of the CDR3 is TGTGCCAGCAGCTTCCTCCGGGACAGTTCCTACGAGCAGTACTTC.

Judged by abundance, this clonotype is medium-sized. This rearrangement joins TRBV25-1 to TRBJ1-4; perhaps TRBD1 as D (6 bases). Trimming removed 4 bases from V and 5 bases from J, with 14 bases in between. CDR1 MGHDK and CDR2 SYGVNS come from the germline V gene. CDR3 length: 15 residues. The CDR3 DNA is TGTGCCAGCAGTGGGTGGACAGCTGGAAATGAAAAACTGTTTTTT. Translated: CASSGWTAGNEKLFF.

This clonotype showed up just once. This may stem from a read error, because a much larger clone lies one nucleotide away. The chain carries TRBV3-1 and TRBJ1-5; D uncertain. This CDR3 has 13 residues. The germline V gene encodes CDR1 LGHDT and CDR2 YNNKEL (reference sequence). The CDR3 loop is CASNQTRNQPQHF. Written as DNA, the CDR3 is TGTGCCAGCAACCAAACCAGGAACCAGCCCCAGCATTTT.

By frequency in the sample, this clonotype is medium-sized. This rearrangement joins TRBV24-1 to TRBJ2-3; D call uncertain. CDR1 is KGHDR and CDR2 is SFDVKD in the germline V gene. V was trimmed by 3 bases and J by 1 base, leaving 4 bases between them. The CDR3 spans 13 residues. The CDR3 region has the DNA TGTGCCACCAGTGATCCCGGCACAGATACGCAGTATTTT. Translated: CATSDPGTDTQYF.

About this clonotype itself: At one boundary the junction diverges from the germline segment, which might be a read error. J is TRBJ1-3 and V is TRBV6-1, with 7 bases fitting TRBD1. Germline loops: CDR1 MNHNS, CDR2 SASEGT. CDR3 length equals 14 residues. The CDR3 reads CASFDRVDGNAIYF. In DNA form, the CDR3 reads TGTGCCAGTTTCGACAGGGTGGATGGAAACGCCATATATTTT.

Concerning this clonotype: One end of the junction does not line up with germline, which may come from a read error. The chain couples TRBV20-1 to TRBJ2-1; 16 positions agree with TRBD2. This CDR3 contains 21 residues. Looked up from germline, CDR1 is DFQATT and CDR2 is SNEGSKA (reference sequence). The CDR3 protein is CSTRALTGTSGRARSYNEQLF. The CDR3 DNA is TGCAGTACTAGAGCCCTTACCGGGACTAGCGGGAGGGCCCGCTCTTACAATGAGCAGCTCTTC.